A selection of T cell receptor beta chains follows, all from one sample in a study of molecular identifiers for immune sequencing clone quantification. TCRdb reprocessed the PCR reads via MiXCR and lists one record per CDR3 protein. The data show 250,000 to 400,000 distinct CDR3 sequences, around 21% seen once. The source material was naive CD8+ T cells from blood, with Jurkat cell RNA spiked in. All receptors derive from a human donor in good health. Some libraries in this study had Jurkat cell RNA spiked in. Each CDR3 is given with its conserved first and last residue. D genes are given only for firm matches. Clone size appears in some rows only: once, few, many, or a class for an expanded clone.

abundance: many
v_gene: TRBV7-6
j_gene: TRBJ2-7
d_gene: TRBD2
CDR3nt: TGTGCCAGCAGCTACACTAGCGGGGTGACCTACGAGCAGTACTTC
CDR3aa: CASSYTSGVTYEQYF

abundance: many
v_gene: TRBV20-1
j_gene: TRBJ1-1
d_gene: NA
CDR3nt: TGCAGTGCTAGAGACCACCACCCCTCGATGAACACTGAAGCTTTCTTT
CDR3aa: CSARDHHPSMNTEAFF

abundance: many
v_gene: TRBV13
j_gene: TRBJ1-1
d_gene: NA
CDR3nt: TGTGCCAGCACCCCGTCGGGGAACACTGAAGCTTTCTTT
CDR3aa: CASTPSGNTEAFF

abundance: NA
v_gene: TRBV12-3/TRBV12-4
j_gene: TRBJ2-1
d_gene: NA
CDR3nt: TGTGCCAGCAGTGACCGACAGGTGAGCTCCTACAATGAGCAGTTCTTC
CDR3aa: CASSDRQVSSYNEQFF

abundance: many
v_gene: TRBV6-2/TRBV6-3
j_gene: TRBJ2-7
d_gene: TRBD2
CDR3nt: TGTGCCAGCTCTGAGACTAGCGGGGTCTACGAGCAGTACTTC
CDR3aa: CASSETSGVYEQYF

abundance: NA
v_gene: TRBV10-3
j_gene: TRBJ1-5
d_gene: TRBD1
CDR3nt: TGTGCCATCAGTGAGGCAGGGGGGGGTGGCAATCAGCCCCAGCATTTT
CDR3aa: CAISEAGGGGNQPQHF

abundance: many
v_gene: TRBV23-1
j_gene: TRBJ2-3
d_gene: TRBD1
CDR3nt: TGCGCCAGCGCAAGGACAGGGCCAGATACGCAGTATTTT
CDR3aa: CASARTGPDTQYF

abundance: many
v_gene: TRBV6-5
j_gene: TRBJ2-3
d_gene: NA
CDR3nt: TGTGCCAGCAGGCTAACCGAGCCAGGGTTCGATACGCAGTATTTT
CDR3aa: CASRLTEPGFDTQYF

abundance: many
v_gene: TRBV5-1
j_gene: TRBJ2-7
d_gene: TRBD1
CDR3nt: TGCGCCAGCAGCCGCACAGGGGCTCACGAGCAGTACTTC
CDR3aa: CASSRTGAHEQYF

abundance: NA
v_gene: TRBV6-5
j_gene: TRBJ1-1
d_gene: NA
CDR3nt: TGTGCCAAAGGGCCCAGGGTGAGAAGCACTGAAGCTTTCTTT
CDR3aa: CAKGPRVRSTEAFF

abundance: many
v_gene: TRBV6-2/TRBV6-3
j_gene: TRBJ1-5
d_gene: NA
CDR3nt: TGTGCCAGCAGTTACTCTGTGCAGGTGGATAAGAATCAGCCCCAGCATTTT
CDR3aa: CASSYSVQVDKNQPQHF

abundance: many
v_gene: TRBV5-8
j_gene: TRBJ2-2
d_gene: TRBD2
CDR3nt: TGTGCCAGCGGTCTATCGATGGGAGGGGCGAACACCGGGGAGCTGTTTTTT
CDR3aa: CASGLSMGGANTGELFF

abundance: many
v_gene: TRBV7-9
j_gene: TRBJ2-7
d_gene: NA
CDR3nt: TGTGCCAGCAGCGCGGGCAGCACTGAGGGCTACGAGCAGTACTTC
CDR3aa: CASSAGSTEGYEQYF

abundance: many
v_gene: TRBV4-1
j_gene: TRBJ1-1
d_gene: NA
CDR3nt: TGCGCCAGCAGCCAACAGGGATTATCCACTGAAGCTTTCTTT
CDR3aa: CASSQQGLSTEAFF

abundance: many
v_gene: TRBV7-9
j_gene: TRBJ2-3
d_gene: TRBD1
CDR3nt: TGTGCCAGCAGCTCCACCACGACAGGGAGCACAGATACGCAGTATTTT
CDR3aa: CASSSTTTGSTDTQYF

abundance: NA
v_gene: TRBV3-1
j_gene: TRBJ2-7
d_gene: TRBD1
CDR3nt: TGTGCTAGCAGCCCCGGGACAGGGACGCCCGAGCAGTACTTC
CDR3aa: CASSPGTGTPEQYF

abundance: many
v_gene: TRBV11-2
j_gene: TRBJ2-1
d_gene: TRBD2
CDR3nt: TGTGCCAGCAGCCCCCCAGAGGCCGGGAGGGCCGTTGAGCAGTTCTTC
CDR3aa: CASSPPEAGRAVEQFF

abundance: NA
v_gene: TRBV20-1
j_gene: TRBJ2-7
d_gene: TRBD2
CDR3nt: TGCAGTGCTAGAGCGCCTAGCGGGGGGTACGAGCAGTACTTC
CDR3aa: CSARAPSGGYEQYF

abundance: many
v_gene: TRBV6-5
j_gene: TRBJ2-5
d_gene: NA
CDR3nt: TGTGCCAGCAGTATCCTAGGCGGCCAAGAGACCCAGTACTTC
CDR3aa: CASSILGGQETQYF

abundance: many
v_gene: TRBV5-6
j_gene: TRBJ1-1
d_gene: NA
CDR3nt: TGTGCCAGCAGGTCGGCAGGGTATGACACTGAAGCTTTCTTT
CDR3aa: CASRSAGYDTEAFF

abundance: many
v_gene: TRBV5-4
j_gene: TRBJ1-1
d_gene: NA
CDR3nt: TGTGCCAGCAGTAACAGAGATATCCGGGACATAGGAGGCCCCTTT
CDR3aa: CASSNRDIRDIGGPF

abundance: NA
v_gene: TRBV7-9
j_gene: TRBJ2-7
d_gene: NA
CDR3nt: TGTGCCAGCAGCCGCGGGGGCACGGCCCTCTACGAGCGGTACTTC
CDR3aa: CASSRGGTALYERYF

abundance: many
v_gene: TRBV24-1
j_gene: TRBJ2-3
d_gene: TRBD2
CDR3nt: TGTGCCACCAGTGGTCCTGCTAGCGGAGCAAACACAGATACGCAGTATTTT
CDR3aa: CATSGPASGANTDTQYF

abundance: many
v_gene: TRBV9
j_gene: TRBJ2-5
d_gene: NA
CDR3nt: TGTGCCAGCAGCTCAGGGACGACCCAAGAGACCCAGTACTTC
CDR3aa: CASSSGTTQETQYF

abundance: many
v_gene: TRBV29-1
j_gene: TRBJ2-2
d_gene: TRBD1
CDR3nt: TGCAGCGTTGAATTGCGGGACAGGGGCCATCACACCGGGGAGCTGTTTTTT
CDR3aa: CSVELRDRGHHTGELFF

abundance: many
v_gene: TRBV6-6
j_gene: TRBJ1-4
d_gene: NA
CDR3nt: TGTGCCAGCAGGGACAAGCAACGTTCGGCTAATGAAAAACTGTTTTTT
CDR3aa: CASRDKQRSANEKLFF

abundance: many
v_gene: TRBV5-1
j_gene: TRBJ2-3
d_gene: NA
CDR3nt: TGCGCCAGCAGGGAAGAGGGGACAAGCACAGATACGCAGTATTTT
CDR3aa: CASREEGTSTDTQYF

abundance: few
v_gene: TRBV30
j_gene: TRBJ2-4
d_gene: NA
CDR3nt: TGTGCCTGGAGTGAGGGGATCATTCAGTACTTC
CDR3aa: CAWSEGIIQYF

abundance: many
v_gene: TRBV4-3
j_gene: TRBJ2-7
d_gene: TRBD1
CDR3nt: TGCGCCAGCAGCCACGGGACAGGCGACACCTACGAGCAGTACTTC
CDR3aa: CASSHGTGDTYEQYF

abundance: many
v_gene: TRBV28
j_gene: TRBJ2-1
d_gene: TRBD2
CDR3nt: TGTGCCAGCAGTTTAGTTCTAGCGGGAGTCGTGCCCAATGAGCAGTTCTTC
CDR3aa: CASSLVLAGVVPNEQFF

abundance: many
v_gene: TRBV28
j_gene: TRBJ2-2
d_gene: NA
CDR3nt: TGTGCCAGCAGTTTTCACTTGAACACCGGGGAGCTGTTTTTT
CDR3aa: CASSFHLNTGELFF

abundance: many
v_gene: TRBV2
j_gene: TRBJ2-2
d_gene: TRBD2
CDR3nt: TGTGCCAGCAGTGACTTACCGGGGACTAGTGGGACCGGGGAGCTGTTTTTT
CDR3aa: CASSDLPGTSGTGELFF

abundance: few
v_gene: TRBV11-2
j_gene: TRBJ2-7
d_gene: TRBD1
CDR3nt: TGTGCCAGCAGCTTCGGACAGGCCCCCTACGAGCAGTACTTC
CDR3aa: CASSFGQAPYEQYF

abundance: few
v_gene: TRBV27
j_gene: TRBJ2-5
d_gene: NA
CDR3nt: TGTGCCAGCAGTTTATTGGGGACAATGCAAGAGACCCAGTACTTC
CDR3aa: CASSLLGTMQETQYF

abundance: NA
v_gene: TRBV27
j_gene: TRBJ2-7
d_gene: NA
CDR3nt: TGTGCCAGCAGGGGGCCCGGACGAATCTACGAGCAGTACTTC
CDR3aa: CASRGPGRIYEQYF

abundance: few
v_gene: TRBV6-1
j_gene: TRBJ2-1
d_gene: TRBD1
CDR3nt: TGTGCCAGCAGTGTACAGGGGGCCTACAATGAGCAGTTCTTC
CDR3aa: CASSVQGAYNEQFF

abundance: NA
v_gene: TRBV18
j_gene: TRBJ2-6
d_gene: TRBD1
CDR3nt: TGTGCCGGCTCACCCCTAGGACAGGGACTCGGGGCCAACGTCCTGACTTTC
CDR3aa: CAGSPLGQGLGANVLTF

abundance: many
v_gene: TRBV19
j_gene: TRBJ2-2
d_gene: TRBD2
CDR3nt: TGTGCCAGTAGTTTCGGACTAGCGGGAGTGACCACCGGGGAGCTGTTTTTT
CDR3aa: CASSFGLAGVTTGELFF

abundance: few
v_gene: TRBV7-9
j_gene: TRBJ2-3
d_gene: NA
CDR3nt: TGTGCCAGCAGCCGTACCGTCGGGACCACGTCTCCAGATACGCAGTATTTT
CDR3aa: CASSRTVGTTSPDTQYF

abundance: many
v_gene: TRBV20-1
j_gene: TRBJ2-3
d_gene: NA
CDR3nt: TGCAGTGCGAGGGGAGTAGCAGCCCCGGTCACAGATACGCAGTATTTT
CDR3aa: CSARGVAAPVTDTQYF

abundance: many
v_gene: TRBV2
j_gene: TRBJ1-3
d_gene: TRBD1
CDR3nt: TGTGCCAAGGGACAGGGGGCTCCGAGCTCTGGAAACACCATATATTTT
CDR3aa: CAKGQGAPSSGNTIYF